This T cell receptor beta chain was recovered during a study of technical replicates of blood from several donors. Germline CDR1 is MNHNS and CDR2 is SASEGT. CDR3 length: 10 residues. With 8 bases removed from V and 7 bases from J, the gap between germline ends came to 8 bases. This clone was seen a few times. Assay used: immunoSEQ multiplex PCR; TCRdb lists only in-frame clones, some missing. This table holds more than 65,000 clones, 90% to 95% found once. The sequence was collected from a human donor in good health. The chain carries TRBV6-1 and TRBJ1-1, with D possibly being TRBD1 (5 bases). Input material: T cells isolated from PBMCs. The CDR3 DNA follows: TGTGCCAGCGGGGACTATGAAGCTTTCTTT. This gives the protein CASGDYEAFF.